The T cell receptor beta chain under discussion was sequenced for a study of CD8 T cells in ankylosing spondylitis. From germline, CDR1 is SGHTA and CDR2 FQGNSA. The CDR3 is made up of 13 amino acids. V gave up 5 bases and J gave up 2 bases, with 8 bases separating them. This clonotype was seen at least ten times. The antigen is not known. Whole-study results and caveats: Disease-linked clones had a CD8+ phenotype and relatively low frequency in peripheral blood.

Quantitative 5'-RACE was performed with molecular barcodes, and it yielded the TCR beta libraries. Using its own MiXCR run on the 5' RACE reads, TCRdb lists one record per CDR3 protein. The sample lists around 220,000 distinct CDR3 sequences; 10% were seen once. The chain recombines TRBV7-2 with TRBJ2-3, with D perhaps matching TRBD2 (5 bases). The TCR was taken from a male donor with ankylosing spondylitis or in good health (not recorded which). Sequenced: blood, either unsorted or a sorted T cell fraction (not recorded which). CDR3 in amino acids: CASSGELTDTQYF. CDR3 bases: TGTGCCAGCAGCGGGGAGCTCACAGATACGCAGTATTTT.